This T cell receptor beta chain was recorded in a study of T cells expressing NK-cell markers. No DNA is given; TCRdb re-called the 5' RACE reads and lists each CDR3 protein once. The ten top clones account for roughly 8%, within a sample of some 410,000 distinct CDR3 sequences. Germline V gene data show CDR1 as GTSNPN and CDR2 as SVGIG (reference sequence). CDR3 size: 14 residues. The TCR was taken from a woman aged 18-69 years in good health. The V and J genes are TRBV30 and TRBJ2-1; with no DNA, the TCRdb D assignment of TRBD1 cannot be verified. Sequenced material: blood T cells: a sorted CD56 or NKG2C T cell subset, CD4+ or CD8+ T cells, or bulk PBMC T cells (not recorded which). CDR3 protein: CAWKQGTEYNEQFF.